This entry describes one TCR beta chain. There are 14 residues in the CDR3. V lost 0 bases, J lost 5 bases, and 9 bases lay in between. Germline V gives CDR1 SGHDT, CDR2 YYEEEE. This specimen comes from a study of shared clonotypes between healthy human individuals. For each subset, genomic DNA was distributed in equal portions over several immunoSEQ plates. Amplification in unsorted PBMC replicate PCRs started from around 0.3 ug DNA, which equals about 30,000 T cell genomes. TCRdb's copy holds only in-frame clones and misses some; the assay was immunoSEQ multiplex PCR. The table includes roughly 510,000 clones, over 60% detected once.

The clonotype originates from a woman in her thirties or forties in good health. Some clones in this sample may be carry-over from other donors' samples. This chain uses TRBV5-6 with TRBJ2-1; the D is unclear. Sequenced: PBMCs. The CDR3 DNA follows: TGTGCCAGCAGCTTGGGGTCCTACGACAATGAGCAGTTCTTC. This codes for CASSLGSYDNEQFF.